The next 31 T cell receptor beta chains were all read from a single sample in a study of cytomegalovirus exposure and HLA in healthy donors. Primers for the PCR totalled 60 Vbeta and 13 Jbeta. Sequenced by immunoSEQ multiplex PCR; TCRdb stores in-frame clones only, minus some. This table lists approximately 130,000 clones. Sequenced material: PBMCs. The receptors were gathered from a woman aged 60-70 years in good health and CMV-seronegative.

This sequence joins TRBV10-2 and TRBJ2-3; D is possibly TRBD2 (5 bases). The length of the CDR3 is 15 residues. Germline CDR1 reads WSHSY; CDR2 reads SAAADI. Between the trimmed V and J ends, which lost 8 bases and 2 bases, there was a span of 17 bases. CDR3 region: CASLMSGITTDTQYF. The CDR3 DNA is TGCGCCAGCCTAATGAGCGGAATAACCACAGATACGCAGTATTTT.

J is TRBJ1-5 and V is TRBV7-2; D remains unclear. In germline, CDR1 is SGHTA, CDR2 FQGNSA. The CDR3 length is 16 residues. Trimming took off 3 bases at V and 0 bases at J, with 12 bases between the two ends. CDR3 protein: CASSFSSVFSNQPQHF. CDR3 nucleotides: TGTGCCAGCAGCTTTAGTTCGGTTTTTAGCAATCAGCCCCAGCATTTT.

As concerns this clone: One junction end does not reproduce the germline sequence, and a read error may be involved. The chain joins TRBV2 to TRBJ2-1, with 8 bases aligning to TRBD2. Germline values: CDR1 SNHLY, CDR2 FYNNEI. The CDR3 totals 14 residues. The CDR3 loop reads CVSEAGDRYNEQFF. CDR3 DNA sequence: TGTGTCAGCGAAGCGGGGGACCGATACAATGAGCAGTTCTTC.

This chain uses TRBV10-3 with TRBJ2-5; 15 nucleotides align to TRBD2. This CDR3 is 15 amino acids long. The V gene's germline CDR1 is ENHRY and CDR2 SYGVKD. With 8 bases clipped from V and 4 bases from J, the junction kept 5 bases outside the gene matches. CDR3 sequence reads: CAIRTSGRAGETQYF. In DNA form, the CDR3 reads TGTGCCATCCGGACTAGCGGGAGGGCCGGAGAGACCCAGTACTTC.

The chain combines TRBV6-5 with TRBJ2-7, with 12 bases aligning to TRBD1. Per germline, CDR1 MNHEY and CDR2 SVGAGI. J lost 4 bases, V lost 3 bases, and 4 bases had no gene match. The CDR3 covers 15 residues. CDR3 sequence: CASSYRDRGLYEQYF. The CDR3 bases are TGTGCCAGCAGTTATCGGGACAGGGGGCTGTACGAGCAGTACTTC.

V gene TRBV29-1 combines with J gene TRBJ2-7; 9 bases are shared with TRBD1. Germline V CDR1 and CDR2: SQVTM, ANQGSEA. The J segment lost 0 bases and the V segment lost 4 bases, leaving 4 bases of the junction unmatched. The CDR3 extends over 14 amino acids. CDR3 residues: CSVAGTGSSYEQYF. Here the CDR3 DNA reads TGCAGCGTTGCCGGGACAGGGAGCTCCTACGAGCAGTACTTC.

The genes are TRBV6-6 and TRBJ1-1; D gene unclear. The V and J ends lost 2 bases and 0 bases respectively, with 10 bases between them. The CDR3 extends over 15 amino acids. From germline, CDR1 is MNHNY and CDR2 SVGAGI (reference sequence). The DNA for the CDR3 is TGTGCCAGCAGTTACGGCGGCAGTATGAACACTGAAGCTTTCTTT. Translation gives CASSYGGSMNTEAFF.

V and J are TRBV5-1 and TRBJ1-3; 8 bases line up with TRBD1. The CDR3 is 17 amino acids. Germline lookup yields CDR1 SGHRS and CDR2 YFSETQ. The ends lost 4 bases at V and 0 bases at J; junction bases unmatched: 9. The CDR3 sequence is CASSPWDRTSSGNTIYF. DNA of the CDR3: TGCGCCAGCAGCCCCTGGGACAGGACGAGCTCTGGAAACACCATATATTTT. Together with reference TRBV5-1 and TRBJ1-3, the CDR3 gives the full variable domain: KAGVTQTPRYLIKTRGQQVTLSCSPISGHRSVSWYQQTPGQGLQFLFEYFSETQRNKGNFPGRFSGRQFSNSRSEMNVSTLELGDSALYLCASSPWDRTSSGNTIYFGEGSWLTVV.

V usage is TRBV2 and J usage is TRBJ2-1, with a tentative D call TRBD2 (6 bases). The ends were cut back, 11 bases at V and 7 bases at J, with 21 bases in the middle. There are 14 residues in the CDR3. Germline values: CDR1 SNHLY, CDR2 FYNNEI. This CDR3 is CASRRDWQGNEQFF. In DNA, the CDR3 is TGTGCCTCAAGACGGGACTGGCAAGGGAATGAGCAGTTCTTC.

The V gene is TRBV19, the J gene TRBJ2-1, with 8 bases matching TRBD2. The junction had 6 bases not matched to a gene; V was cut back by 3 bases and J by 5 bases. CDR1 LNHDA and CDR2 SQIVND come from the germline V gene (reference sequence). This CDR3 spans 15 amino acids. CDR3 bases: TGTGCCAGTAGTATGTCTAGCGGGTACCACAATGAGCAGTTCTTC. It yields the protein CASSMSSGYHNEQFF.

The chain carries TRBV5-1 and TRBJ2-3, with 8 bases matching TRBD2. Germline values: CDR1 SGHRS, CDR2 YFSETQ. J lost 3 bases, V lost 6 bases, and 3 bases had no gene match. This CDR3 has 13 amino acids. CDR3 nucleotide sequence: TGCGCCAGCATGACGGGGGGGACAGATACGCAGTATTTT. This sequence encodes CASMTGGTDTQYF.

The V gene is TRBV5-6, the J gene TRBJ2-1; 9 bases agree with TRBD2. The length of the CDR3 is 15 residues. The germline V gene has CDR1 SGHDT and CDR2 YYEEEE. The V and J ends lost 0 bases and 6 bases, in that order; junction bases with no gene match: 4. This CDR3 is CASSLGLAGFNEQFF. The CDR3 DNA reads TGTGCCAGCAGCTTGGGTCTAGCGGGGTTCAATGAGCAGTTCTTC.

The chain combines TRBV28 with TRBJ1-1, with 7 bases aligning to TRBD1. The CDR3 has 12 amino acids. Trimming at V came to 6 bases and at J to 3 bases, leaving 1 base not matched to a gene. CDR1 is MDHEN, CDR2 SYDVKM, per germline. CDR3 loop: CASSQGDTEAFF. As DNA, the CDR3 is TGTGCCAGCAGCCAGGGGGACACTGAAGCTTTCTTT.

The chain employs TRBV19 and TRBJ2-7; D might be TRBD1 (6 bases). CDR1 and CDR2 (germline): LNHDA, SQIVND (reference sequence). Trimming removed 5 bases at V and 0 bases at J, with 14 bases between. The CDR3 contains 15 residues. The CDR3 loop reads CASSSGQRSSYEQYF. CDR3 in DNA: TGTGCCAGTAGTTCCGGACAGAGAAGCTCCTACGAGCAGTACTTC.

J is TRBJ1-4 and V is TRBV7-9; D possibly corresponds to TRBD1 (5 bases). The CDR3 has 14 amino acids. V dropped 7 bases and J dropped 5 bases, with 14 bases sitting between them. CDR1 and CDR2 from the germline V gene are SEHNR and FQNEAQ (reference sequence). CDR3 in amino acids: CASTMADTNEKLFF. CDR3 sequence (DNA): TGTGCCAGCACTATGGCGGACACGAATGAAAAACTGTTTTTT.

This rearrangement joins TRBV5-1 to TRBJ2-5; TRBD1 matches at 10 bases. Trimming cost V 4 bases and J 5 bases; bases outside gene matches: 11. Germline CDR1 and CDR2: SGHRS and YFSETQ. There are 16 residues in the CDR3. This CDR3 is CASSRSGTGVWETQYF. CDR3 DNA sequence: TGCGCCAGCAGCAGAAGCGGGACAGGGGTGTGGGAGACCCAGTACTTC.

The chain carries TRBV6-1 and TRBJ1-1; unclear D gene. Germline assignment: CDR1 MNHNS and CDR2 SASEGT. This CDR3 has 14 amino acids. V was clipped by 3 bases and J by 0 bases, with 8 bases between them. The CDR3 DNA follows: TGTGCCAGCAGTGATACCGGAGTGAACACTGAAGCTTTCTTT. Translated: CASSDTGVNTEAFF.

The V call is TRBV15, the J call TRBJ1-3; the D gene is possibly TRBD1 (6 bases). V was trimmed by 2 bases and J by 4 bases, leaving 6 bases between them. Germline V lookup: CDR1 LNHNV, CDR2 YYDKDF (reference sequence). The CDR3 contains 13 residues. CDR3 sequence reads: CATSRQGGNTIYF. The CDR3 region has the DNA TGTGCCACCAGCAGACAGGGGGGAAACACCATATATTTT.

The gene calls are TRBV11-2 and TRBJ2-5; D is perhaps TRBD2 (5 bases). V lost 4 bases, J lost 3 bases, and 12 bases lay in between. The CDR3 is 14 amino acids. Germline-derived CDR1 and CDR2 are SGHAT and FQNNGV. CDR3 protein: CASSSYLLEETQYF. CDR3 bases: TGTGCCAGCAGCTCGTACCTACTAGAAGAGACCCAGTACTTC.

Remarks on this clone: The junction departs from germline at one end; a sequencing error may be responsible. The rearrangement links TRBV25-1 to TRBJ2-2; D is possibly TRBD1 (5 bases). Germline values: CDR1 MGHDK, CDR2 SYGVNS. The CDR3 covers 14 residues. CDR3 nucleotides: TGTGCCAGCATACGTTCAGGGAACCCCGGGGAGCTGTTTTTT. This codes for CASIRSGNPGELFF.

This chain connects TRBV5-1 to TRBJ2-2; D is possibly TRBD2 (6 bases). This CDR3 region has 15 residues. Per the germline V gene, CDR1 is SGHRS and CDR2 is YFSETQ. Trimming took off 5 bases at V and 6 bases at J, with 17 bases between the two ends. This CDR3 reads CASSSGILAPGELFF. The CDR3 DNA follows: TGCGCCAGCAGTTCGGGCATTCTAGCGCCCGGGGAGCTGTTTTTT.

CDR3 in DNA: TGTGCCATCGCCCCGGGACAGGTAACTGAAGCTTTCTTT. It is translated as CAIAPGQVTEAFF. The chain joins TRBV10-3 to TRBJ1-1; 8 positions agree with TRBD1. V was pared by 8 bases and J by 5 bases, with 7 bases of the junction left unmatched. CDR1 is ENHRY, CDR2 SYGVKD, per germline. The CDR3 is 13 residues long.

The rearrangement uses TRBV5-6 and TRBJ2-1, with 11 positions matching TRBD2. Trimming at V came to 1 base and at J to 7 bases, leaving 16 bases not matched to a gene. The germline V gene has CDR1 SGHDT and CDR2 YYEEEE. The CDR3 has 19 amino acids. The CDR3 DNA reads TGTGCCAGCAGCTTGTGGGGCTGGATAGCGGGAGGGAAGGGGAATGAGCAGTTCTTC. Amino acids: CASSLWGWIAGGKGNEQFF.

This chain connects TRBV28 to TRBJ1-2, with 7 bases lining up with TRBD1. J lost 4 bases, V lost 5 bases, and 4 bases had no gene match. The germline V gene encodes CDR1 MDHEN and CDR2 SYDVKM. CDR3 length equals 13 residues. The CDR3 region is CASSPGQIYGYTF. As DNA, the CDR3 is TGTGCCAGCAGTCCGGGACAGATCTATGGCTACACCTTC.

The chain recombines TRBV13 with TRBJ2-1; a weak D match, TRBD2 (5 bases). V was trimmed by 9 bases and J by 4 bases, leaving 13 bases between them. The CDR3 is 13 amino acids. CDR1 is PRHDT and CDR2 is FYEKMQ in the germline V gene (reference sequence). The CDR3 region has the DNA TGTGCCAGTAAAATCGGGGTATACAATGAGCAGTTCTTC. Protein: CASKIGVYNEQFF.

The chain couples TRBV5-1 to TRBJ2-1; TRBD2 matches at 13 bases. Germline V gene lookup returns CDR1 SGHRS and CDR2 YFSETQ. V lost 4 bases, J lost 5 bases, and 12 bases stayed unmatched. The CDR3 consists of 18 residues. For the CDR3, the DNA is TGCGCCAGCAGCAGCTTGACTAGCGGGGGGCCCTTGAACAATGAGCAGTTCTTC. This gives the protein CASSSLTSGGPLNNEQFF.

The rearrangement links TRBV7-3 to TRBJ2-7; TRBD2 aligns across 8 bases. Germline values: CDR1 SGHTA, CDR2 FQGTGA. This CDR3 has 14 amino acids. J gave up 6 bases and V 4 bases, and 8 bases lay outside the gene matches. The CDR3 protein is CASSSGLAGGEQYF. In DNA, the CDR3 is TGTGCCAGCAGCTCAGGACTAGCCGGCGGCGAGCAGTACTTC.

The V call is TRBV28, the J call TRBJ1-5; the D gene is possibly TRBD1 (5 bases). V lost 6 bases and J 1 base, leaving 13 bases between the germline ends. CDR3 size: 15 residues. CDR1 and CDR2 from the germline V gene are MDHEN and SYDVKM. CDR3 in amino acids: CASRGGAQSNQPQHF. The CDR3 DNA is TGTGCCAGCAGAGGAGGGGCTCAGAGCAATCAGCCCCAGCATTTT.

The rearrangement links TRBV7-3 to TRBJ1-3, with unresolved D. The CDR3 sequence is 16 residues long. Trimming shortened V by 5 bases and J by 3 bases, and 17 bases separated the two germline ends. Germline loops: CDR1 SGHTA, CDR2 FQGTGA. The CDR3 region is CASSLRHSGSGNTIYF. The CDR3 DNA sequence: TGTGCCAGCAGCCTTCGACACTCTGGTAGTGGAAACACCATATATTTT.

For this clone: The sample carries other DNA sequences with the same CDR3. This sequence joins TRBV15 and TRBJ1-2; possible D gene TRBD1, 6 bases. Germline lookup yields CDR1 LNHNV and CDR2 YYDKDF (reference sequence). V was pared by 3 bases and J by 0 bases, with 11 bases between. The length of the CDR3 is 15 residues. The CDR3 is CATSSLQGPNYGYTF. CDR3 in DNA: TGTGCCACCAGCAGCTTACAGGGTCCTAACTATGGCTACACCTTC. The full variable domain, its missing parts supplied by reference TRBV15 and TRBJ1-2, is DAMVIQNPRYQVTQFGKPVTLSCSQTLNHNVMYWYQQKSSQAPKLLFHYYDKDFNNEADTPDNFQSRRPNTSFCFLDIRSPGLGDTAMYLCATSSLQGPNYGYTFGSGTRLTVV.

The chain is built from TRBV28 and TRBJ1-2; unclear D gene. V was cut by 6 bases and J by 4 bases, with 12 bases left in between. Germline V gene data show CDR1 as MDHEN and CDR2 as SYDVKM. This CDR3 has 13 amino acids. CDR3 nucleotides: TGTGCCAGCAGCCCTTTGACACCCTATGGCTACACCTTC. Translated, it gives CASSPLTPYGYTF.